This TCR beta chain was sequenced during a study of neurological immune-mediated disorders. 5'RACE with 10-nucleotide random UMIs generated the cDNA. TCRdb analysed the 5' RACE reads with MiXCR anew, one entry per CDR3 protein. The sample shows more than 50,000 distinct CDR3 sequences, 24% of them seen only once. Regarding the study as a whole: The greatest TCR clonal expansion occurred in HTLV-1-associated myelopathy and the least in multiple sclerosis, which fell below healthy controls. CDR3 amino acid sequences of expanded clones were not shared across subjects, a result suggesting private repertoires in all groups.

The CDR3 length is 16 residues. CDR1 is SGDLS and CDR2 is YYNGEE in the germline V gene. J was trimmed by 5 bases and V by 3 bases; bases with no gene match: 9. Time point denoted: technical triplicate 2. This clonotype was counted ten times or more. Its antigen is currently unknown. Sequencing was done on a sample of PBMCs. The rearrangement joins TRBV9 to TRBJ2-2; TRBD2 matches 8 bases. The origin of this receptor is a man aged 55 to 69 with HTLV-1-associated myelopathy (HAM/TSP). This chain's CDR3 is CASSERGLANTGELFF. CDR3 sequence (DNA): TGTGCCAGCAGCGAGCGTGGACTAGCCAATACCGGGGAGCTGTTTTTT.